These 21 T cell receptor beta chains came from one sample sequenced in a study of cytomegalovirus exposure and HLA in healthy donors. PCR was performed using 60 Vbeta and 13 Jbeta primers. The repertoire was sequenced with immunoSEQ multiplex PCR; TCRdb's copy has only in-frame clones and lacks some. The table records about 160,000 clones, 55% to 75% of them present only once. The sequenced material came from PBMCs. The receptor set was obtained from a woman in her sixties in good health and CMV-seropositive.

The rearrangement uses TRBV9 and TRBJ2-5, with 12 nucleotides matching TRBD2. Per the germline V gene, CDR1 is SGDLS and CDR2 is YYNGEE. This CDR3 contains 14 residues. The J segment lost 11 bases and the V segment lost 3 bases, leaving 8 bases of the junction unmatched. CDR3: CASSEASGRGEQYF. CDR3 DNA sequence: TGTGCCAGCAGCGAGGCTAGCGGGAGGGGTGAGCAGTACTTC.

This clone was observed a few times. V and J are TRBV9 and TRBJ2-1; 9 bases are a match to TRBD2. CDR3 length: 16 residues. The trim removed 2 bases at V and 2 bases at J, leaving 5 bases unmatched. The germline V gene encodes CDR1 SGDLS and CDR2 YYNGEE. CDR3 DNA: TGTGCCAGCAGCGTTCTAGCGGGAAATGCCTACAATGAGCAGTTCTTC. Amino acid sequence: CASSVLAGNAYNEQFF.

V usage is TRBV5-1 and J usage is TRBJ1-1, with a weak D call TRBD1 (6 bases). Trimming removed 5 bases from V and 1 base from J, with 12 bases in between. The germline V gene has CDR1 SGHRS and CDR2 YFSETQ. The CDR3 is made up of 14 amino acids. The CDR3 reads CASSTGQPNTEAFF. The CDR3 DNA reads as TGCGCCAGCAGTACCGGACAGCCGAACACTGAAGCTTTCTTT.

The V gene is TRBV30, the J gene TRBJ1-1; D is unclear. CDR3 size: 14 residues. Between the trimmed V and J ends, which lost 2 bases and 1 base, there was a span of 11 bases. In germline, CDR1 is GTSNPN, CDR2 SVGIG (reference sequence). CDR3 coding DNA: TGTGCCTGGAGTACTCTAAACCGGAACACTGAAGCTTTCTTT. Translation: CAWSTLNRNTEAFF.

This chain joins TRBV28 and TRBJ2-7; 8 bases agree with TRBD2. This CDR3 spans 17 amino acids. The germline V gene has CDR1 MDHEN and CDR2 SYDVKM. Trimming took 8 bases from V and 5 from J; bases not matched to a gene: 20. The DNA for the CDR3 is TGTGCCAGCCCGCCTTTCGCCAATAGCGGGGTATCTCACGAGCAGTACTTC. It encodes CASPPFANSGVSHEQYF.

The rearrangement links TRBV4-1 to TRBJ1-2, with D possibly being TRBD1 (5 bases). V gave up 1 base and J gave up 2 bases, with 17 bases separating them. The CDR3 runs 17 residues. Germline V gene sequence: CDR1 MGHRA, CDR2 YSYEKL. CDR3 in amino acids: CASSQGLKGSINYGYTF. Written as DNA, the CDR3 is TGCGCCAGCAGCCAAGGCCTTAAGGGGTCTATCAACTATGGCTACACCTTC.

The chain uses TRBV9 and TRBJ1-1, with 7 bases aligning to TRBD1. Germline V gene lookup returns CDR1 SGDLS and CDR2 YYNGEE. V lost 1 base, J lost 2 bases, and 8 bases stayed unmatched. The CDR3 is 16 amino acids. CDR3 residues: CASSVKTGVFNTEAFF. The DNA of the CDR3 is TGTGCCAGCAGCGTAAAAACAGGGGTCTTTAACACTGAAGCTTTCTTT.

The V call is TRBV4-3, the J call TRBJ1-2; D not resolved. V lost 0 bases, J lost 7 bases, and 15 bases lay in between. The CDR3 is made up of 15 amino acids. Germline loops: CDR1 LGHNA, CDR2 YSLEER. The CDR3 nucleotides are TGCGCCAGCAGCCAAGAATCACCGTCACCCGGTGGCTACACCTTC. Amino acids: CASSQESPSPGGYTF.

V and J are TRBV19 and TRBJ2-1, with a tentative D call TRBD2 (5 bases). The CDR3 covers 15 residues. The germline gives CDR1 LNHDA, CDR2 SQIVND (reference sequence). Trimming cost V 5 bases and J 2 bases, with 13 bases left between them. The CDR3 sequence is CASSVRESAYNEQFF. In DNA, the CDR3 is TGTGCCAGTAGTGTCCGGGAAAGCGCCTACAATGAGCAGTTCTTC. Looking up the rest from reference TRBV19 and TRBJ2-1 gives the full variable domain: DGGITQSPKYLFRKEGQNVTLSCEQNLNHDAMYWYRQDPGQGLRLIYYSQIVNDFQKGDIAEGYSVSREKKESFPLTVTSAQKNPTAFYLCASSVRESAYNEQFFGPGTRLTVL.

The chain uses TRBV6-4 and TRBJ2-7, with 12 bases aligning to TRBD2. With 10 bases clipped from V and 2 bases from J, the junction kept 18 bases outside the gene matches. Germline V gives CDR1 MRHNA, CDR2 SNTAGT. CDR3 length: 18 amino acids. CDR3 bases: TGTGCCAAGAAACCCTCGACTAGCGGGGGCCCTCCCACCTACGAGCAGTACTTC. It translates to CAKKPSTSGGPPTYEQYF.

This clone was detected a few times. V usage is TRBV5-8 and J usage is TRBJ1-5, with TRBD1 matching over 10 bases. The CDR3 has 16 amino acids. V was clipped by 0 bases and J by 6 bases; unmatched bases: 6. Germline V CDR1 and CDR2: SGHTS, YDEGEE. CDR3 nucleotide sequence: TGTGCCAGCAGCTTGGCGGTGACAGGGGGCATTCAGCCCCAGCATTTT. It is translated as CASSLAVTGGIQPQHF. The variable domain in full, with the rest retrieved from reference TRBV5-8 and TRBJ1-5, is EAGVTQSPTHLIKTRGQQATLRCSPISGHTSVYWYQQALGLGLQFLLWYDEGEERNRGNFPPRFSGRQFPNYSSELNVNALELEDSALYLCASSLAVTGGIQPQHFGDGTRLSIL.

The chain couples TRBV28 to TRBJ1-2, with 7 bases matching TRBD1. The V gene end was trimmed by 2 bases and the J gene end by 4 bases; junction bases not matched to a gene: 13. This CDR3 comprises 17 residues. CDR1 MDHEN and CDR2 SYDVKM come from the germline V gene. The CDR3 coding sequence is TGTGCCAGCAGTTTAGGGGCCCCACAGGGGATTTTCTATGGCTACACCTTC. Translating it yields CASSLGAPQGIFYGYTF.

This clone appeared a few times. CDR3 sequence: CASSPGTGDRPQHF. The CDR3 region has the DNA TGTGCCAGCAGCCCCGGGACAGGTGATCGGCCCCAGCATTTT. V is TRBV7-9 and J is TRBJ1-5, with 8 bases lining up with TRBD1. Looked up from germline, CDR1 is SEHNR and CDR2 is FQNEAQ (reference sequence). The CDR3 runs 14 residues. Trimming removed 5 bases from V and 9 bases from J; junction bases left unmatched: 9.

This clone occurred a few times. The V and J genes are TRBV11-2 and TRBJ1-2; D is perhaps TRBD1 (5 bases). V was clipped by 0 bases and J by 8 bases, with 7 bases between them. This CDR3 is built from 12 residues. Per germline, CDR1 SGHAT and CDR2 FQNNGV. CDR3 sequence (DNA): TGTGCCAGCAGCTTAGAAGGGGAAGGCTACACCTTC. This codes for CASSLEGEGYTF.

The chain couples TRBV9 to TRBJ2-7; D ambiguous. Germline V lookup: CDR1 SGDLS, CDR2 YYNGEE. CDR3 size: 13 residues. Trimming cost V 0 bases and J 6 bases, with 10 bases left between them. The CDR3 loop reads CASSVAPLGEQYF. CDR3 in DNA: TGTGCCAGCAGCGTAGCACCGCTCGGCGAGCAGTACTTC.

The CDR3 DNA reads as TGTGCCAGCAGTTTATCGGGAGAGACCTCATACGAGCAGTACTTC. Amino acid sequence: CASSLSGETSYEQYF. V is TRBV27 and J is TRBJ2-7; the D gene is possibly TRBD2 (5 bases). Germline-derived CDR1 and CDR2 are MNHEY and SMNVEV (reference sequence). This CDR3 spans 15 amino acids. Trimming stripped 0 bases from V and 4 bases from J, with 13 bases between.

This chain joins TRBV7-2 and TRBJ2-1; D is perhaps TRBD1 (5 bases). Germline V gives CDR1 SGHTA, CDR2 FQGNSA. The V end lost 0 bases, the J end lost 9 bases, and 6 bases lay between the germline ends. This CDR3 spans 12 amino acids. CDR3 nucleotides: TGTGCCAGCAGCTTAGCGGGGCGTGAGCAGTTCTTC. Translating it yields CASSLAGREQFF.

The CDR3 loop reads CASSPRTGSGANVLTF. In DNA, the CDR3 is TGTGCCAGCAGCCCACGGACAGGGTCTGGGGCCAACGTCCTGACTTTC. The genes are TRBV7-3 and TRBJ2-6; 8 nucleotides agree with TRBD1. The V gene's germline CDR1 is SGHTA and CDR2 FQGTGA. CDR3 length equals 16 residues. The V segment lost 5 bases and the J segment 1 base; nucleotides outside the gene matches: 4.

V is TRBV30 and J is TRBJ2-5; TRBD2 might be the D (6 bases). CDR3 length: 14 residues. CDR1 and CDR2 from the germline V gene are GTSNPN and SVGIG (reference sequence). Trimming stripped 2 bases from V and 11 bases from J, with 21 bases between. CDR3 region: CAWSPAGRWGEQYF. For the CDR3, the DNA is TGTGCCTGGAGTCCCGCAGGGAGGTGGGGGGAGCAGTACTTC.

The CDR3 protein is CASSFTFTSGRHDQQFF. Written as DNA, the CDR3 is TGTGCCAGCAGTTTCACCTTCACTAGCGGGAGACATGATCAGCAGTTCTTC. The V gene is TRBV28, the J gene TRBJ2-1; 11 positions agree with TRBD2. J lost 11 bases, V lost 3 bases, and 15 bases had no gene match. CDR3 length: 17 amino acids. CDR1 is MDHEN and CDR2 is SYDVKM in the germline V gene.

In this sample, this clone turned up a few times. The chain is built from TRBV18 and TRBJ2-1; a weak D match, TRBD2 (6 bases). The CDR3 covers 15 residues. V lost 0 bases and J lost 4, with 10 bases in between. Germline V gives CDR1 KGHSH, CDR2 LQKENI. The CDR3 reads CASSPPEGSYNEQFF. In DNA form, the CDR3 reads TGTGCCAGCTCACCACCGGAGGGGAGTTACAATGAGCAGTTCTTC.